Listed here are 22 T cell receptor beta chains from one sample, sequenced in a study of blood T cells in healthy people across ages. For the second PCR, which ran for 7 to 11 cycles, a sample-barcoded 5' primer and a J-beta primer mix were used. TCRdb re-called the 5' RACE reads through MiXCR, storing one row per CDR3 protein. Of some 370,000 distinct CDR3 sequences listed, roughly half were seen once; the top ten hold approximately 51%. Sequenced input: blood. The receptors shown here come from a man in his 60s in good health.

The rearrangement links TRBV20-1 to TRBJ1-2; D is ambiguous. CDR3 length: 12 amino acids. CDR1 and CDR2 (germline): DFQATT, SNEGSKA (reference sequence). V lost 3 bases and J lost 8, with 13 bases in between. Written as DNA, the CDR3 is TGCAGTGCTAGTGGCCTCGGAGGGGGCTACACCTTC. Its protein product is CSASGLGGGYTF.

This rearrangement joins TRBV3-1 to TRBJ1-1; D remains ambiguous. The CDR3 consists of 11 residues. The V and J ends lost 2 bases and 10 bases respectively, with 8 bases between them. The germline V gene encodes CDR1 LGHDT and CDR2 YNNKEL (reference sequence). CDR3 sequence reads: CASSQNVGAFF. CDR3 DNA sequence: TGTGCCAGCAGCCAAAATGTTGGAGCTTTCTTT.

Here the CDR3 DNA reads TGTGCCAGCAGCGTAGTTGGCCGTGCGGGGAGAAATACGCAGTATTTT. It codes for CASSVVGRAGRNTQYF. This chain connects TRBV9 to TRBJ2-3; a weak D match, TRBD2 (6 bases). The ends were cut back, 0 bases at V and 7 bases at J, with 18 bases in the middle. CDR1 is SGDLS, CDR2 YYNGEE, per germline. The CDR3 runs 16 residues.

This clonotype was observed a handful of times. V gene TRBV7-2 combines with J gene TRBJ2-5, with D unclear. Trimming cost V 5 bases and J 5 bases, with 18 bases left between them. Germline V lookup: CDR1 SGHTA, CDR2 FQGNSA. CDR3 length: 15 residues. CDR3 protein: CASSEGTGRLETQYF. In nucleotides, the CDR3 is TGTGCCAGCAGCGAAGGTACTGGCCGGTTGGAGACCCAGTACTTC.

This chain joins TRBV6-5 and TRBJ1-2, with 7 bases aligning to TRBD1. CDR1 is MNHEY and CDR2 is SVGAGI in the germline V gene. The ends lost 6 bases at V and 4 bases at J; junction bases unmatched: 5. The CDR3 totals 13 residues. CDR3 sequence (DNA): TGTGCCAGCAGACTACAGGGGCCCTATGGCTACACCTTC. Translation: CASRLQGPYGYTF.

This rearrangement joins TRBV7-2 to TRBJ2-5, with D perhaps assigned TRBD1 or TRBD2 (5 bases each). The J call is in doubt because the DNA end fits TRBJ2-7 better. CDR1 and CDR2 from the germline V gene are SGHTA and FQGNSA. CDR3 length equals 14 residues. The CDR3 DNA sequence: TGTGCCAGCAGCTTAGGGGGGACCGAGTACGAGCAGTACTTC. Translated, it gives CASSLGGTEYEQYF.

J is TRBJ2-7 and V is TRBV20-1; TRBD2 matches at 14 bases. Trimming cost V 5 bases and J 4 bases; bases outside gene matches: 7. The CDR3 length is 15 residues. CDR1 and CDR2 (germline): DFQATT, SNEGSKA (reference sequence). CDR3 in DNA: TGCAGTGCTGCCGGGACTAGCGGGAGTACTTACGAGCAGTACTTC. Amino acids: CSAAGTSGSTYEQYF.

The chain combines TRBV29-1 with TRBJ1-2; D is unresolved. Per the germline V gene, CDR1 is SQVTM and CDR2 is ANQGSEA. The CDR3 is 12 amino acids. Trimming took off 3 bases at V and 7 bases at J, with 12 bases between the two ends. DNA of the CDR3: TGCAGCGTTGAGTCGTCGGGGTTTGGCTACACCTTC. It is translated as CSVESSGFGYTF.

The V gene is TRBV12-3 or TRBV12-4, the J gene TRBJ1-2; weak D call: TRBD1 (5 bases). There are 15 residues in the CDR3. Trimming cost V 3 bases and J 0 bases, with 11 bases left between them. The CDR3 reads CASSFGGTTNYGYTF. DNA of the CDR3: TGTGCCAGCAGTTTTGGGGGAACGACTAACTATGGCTACACCTTC.

The CDR3 coding sequence is TGCAGCGGTGCGGGACTAGCGGGAATGGTTGAGCAGTTCTTC. As protein: CSGAGLAGMVEQFF. The J gene is TRBJ2-1, the V gene TRBV29-1; TRBD2 agrees at 13 bases. From germline, CDR1 is SQVTM and CDR2 ANQGSEA. V was pared by 7 bases and J by 9 bases, with 9 bases of the junction left unmatched. The CDR3 extends over 14 amino acids.

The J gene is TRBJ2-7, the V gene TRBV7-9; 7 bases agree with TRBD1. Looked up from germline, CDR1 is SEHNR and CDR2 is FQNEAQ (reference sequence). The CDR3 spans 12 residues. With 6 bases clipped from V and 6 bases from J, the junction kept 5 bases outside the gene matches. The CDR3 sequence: CASSYTGAEQYF. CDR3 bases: TGTGCCAGCAGTTATACAGGGGCCGAGCAGTACTTC.

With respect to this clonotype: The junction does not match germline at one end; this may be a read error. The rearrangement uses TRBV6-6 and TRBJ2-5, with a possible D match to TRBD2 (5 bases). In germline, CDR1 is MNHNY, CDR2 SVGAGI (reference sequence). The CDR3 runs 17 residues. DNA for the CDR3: TGTGCCAACAGTTACTCAGCCCCTAGCACCATCTACAATGAGCAGTACTTC. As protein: CANSYSAPSTIYNEQYF.

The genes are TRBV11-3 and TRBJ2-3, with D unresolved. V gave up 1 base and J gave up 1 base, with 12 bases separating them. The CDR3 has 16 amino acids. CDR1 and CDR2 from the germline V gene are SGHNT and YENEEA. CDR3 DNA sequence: TGTGCCAGCAGCTTAGTTGGGCGACGACGCACAGATACGCAGTATTTT. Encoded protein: CASSLVGRRRTDTQYF.

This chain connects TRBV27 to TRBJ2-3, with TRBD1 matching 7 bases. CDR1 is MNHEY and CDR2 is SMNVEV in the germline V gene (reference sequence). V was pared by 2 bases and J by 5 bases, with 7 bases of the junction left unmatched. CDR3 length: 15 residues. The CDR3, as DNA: TGTGCCAGCAGTTTAAAGGGGGCAGGGAAAGATACGCAGTATTTT. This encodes CASSLKGAGKDTQYF.

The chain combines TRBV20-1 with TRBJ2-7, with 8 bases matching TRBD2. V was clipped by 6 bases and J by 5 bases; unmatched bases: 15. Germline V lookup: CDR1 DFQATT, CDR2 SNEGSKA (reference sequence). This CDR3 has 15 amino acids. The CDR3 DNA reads TGCAGTGCATCCCCGAGCGGGAGACCTGGGGACGAGCAGTACTTC. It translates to CSASPSGRPGDEQYF.

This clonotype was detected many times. The CDR3 DNA reads TGTGCCAGCAGTCAGGGACAGGGATACGAGCAGTACTTC. It translates to CASSQGQGYEQYF. This chain connects TRBV12-3 or TRBV12-4 to TRBJ2-7, with 9 nucleotides matching TRBD1. Trimming took 5 bases from V and 4 from J; bases not matched to a gene: 3. This CDR3 contains 13 residues.

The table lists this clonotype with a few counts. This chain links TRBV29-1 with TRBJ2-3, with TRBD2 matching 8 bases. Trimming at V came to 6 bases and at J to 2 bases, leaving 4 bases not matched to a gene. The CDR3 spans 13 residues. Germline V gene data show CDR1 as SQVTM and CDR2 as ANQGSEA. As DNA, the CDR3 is TGCAGCGTCCCTAGCGGGTTCACAGATACGCAGTATTTT. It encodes CSVPSGFTDTQYF.

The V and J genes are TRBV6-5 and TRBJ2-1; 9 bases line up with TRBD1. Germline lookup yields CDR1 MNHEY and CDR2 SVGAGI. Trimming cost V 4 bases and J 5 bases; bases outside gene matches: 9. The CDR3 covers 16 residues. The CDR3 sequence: CASSSQGQGIHNEQFF. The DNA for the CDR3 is TGTGCCAGCAGTTCCCAGGGACAGGGTATCCACAATGAGCAGTTCTTC.

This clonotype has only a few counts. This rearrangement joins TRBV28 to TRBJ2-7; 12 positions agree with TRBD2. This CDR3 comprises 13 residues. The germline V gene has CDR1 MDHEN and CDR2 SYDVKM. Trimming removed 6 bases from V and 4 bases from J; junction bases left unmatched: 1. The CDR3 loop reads CASRTSGRYEQYF. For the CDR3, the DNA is TGTGCCAGCAGAACTAGCGGGAGGTACGAGCAGTACTTC.

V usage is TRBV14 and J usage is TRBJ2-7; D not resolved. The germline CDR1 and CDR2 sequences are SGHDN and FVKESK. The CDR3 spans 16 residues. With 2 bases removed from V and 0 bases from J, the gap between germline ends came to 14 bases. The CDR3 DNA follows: TGTGCCAGCAGCCAATACCCGGTAATAAGCTCCTACGAGCAGTACTTC. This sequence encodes CASSQYPVISSYEQYF.

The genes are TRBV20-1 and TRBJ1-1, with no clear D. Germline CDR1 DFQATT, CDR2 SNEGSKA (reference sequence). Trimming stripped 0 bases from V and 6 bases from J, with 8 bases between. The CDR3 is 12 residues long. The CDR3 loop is CSARDRRAEAFF. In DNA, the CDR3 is TGCAGTGCTAGAGATCGGCGAGCTGAAGCTTTCTTT.

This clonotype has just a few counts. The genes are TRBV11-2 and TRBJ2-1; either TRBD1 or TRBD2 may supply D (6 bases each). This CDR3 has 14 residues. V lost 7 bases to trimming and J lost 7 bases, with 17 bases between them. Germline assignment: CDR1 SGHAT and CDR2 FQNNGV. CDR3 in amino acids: CASTHVRGANEQFF. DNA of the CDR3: TGTGCCAGCACCCACGTGAGGGGGGCGAATGAGCAGTTCTTC.